This T cell receptor (beta chain) was captured in a study of cytotoxic CD8 clonotypes in ibrutinib-treated CLL. Assay used: immunoSEQ multiplex PCR; TCRdb lists only in-frame clones, some missing. The sample contains approximately 150,000 clones, approximately 80% of which appear only once. Germline V gives CDR1 SGHDT, CDR2 YYEEEE. V lost 5 bases and J lost 0, with 12 bases in between. CDR3 length: 15 residues. The sample was PBMCs, taken after 12 months of ibrutinib treatment. The rearrangement joins TRBV5-6 to TRBJ1-3; D not certain. The source of this sequence is a human donor with chronic lymphocytic leukemia. The DNA for the CDR3 is TGTGCCAGCAGATTACAAGGGAGCTCTGGAAACACCATATATTTT. Translating gives CASRLQGSSGNTIYF.